The source of this TCR beta chain is a study of shared clonotypes between healthy human individuals. Libraries were prepared by immunoSEQ multiplex PCR; TCRdb keeps only in-frame clonotypes and omits some of them. There are 400,000 to 550,000 clones in the sample; around 80% occur only once, and more than 10% lies in the top ten. Per the germline V gene, CDR1 is MDHEN and CDR2 is SYDVKM. The CDR3 sequence is 14 residues long. The germline V and J ends were trimmed by 3 bases and 0 bases, with 7 bases remaining between them. Sample: PBMCs. This chain connects TRBV28 to TRBJ2-3; D tentatively reads TRBD1 or TRBD2 (5 bases each). This TCR derives from a woman between 40 and 50 years old in good health. Some clones in this sample may be carry-over from other donors' samples. CDR3 residues: CASSFRGSTDTQYF. The CDR3 bases are TGTGCCAGCAGTTTCCGGGGCAGCACAGATACGCAGTATTTT.